The 32 T cell receptor beta chains below come from one sample, sequenced in a study of T-cell reconstitution after alpha-beta-depleted transplantation in children. For TCRbeta, the library was prepared with unique molecular identifiers. One entry per CDR3 protein, called by TCRdb with MiXCR from the PCR reads. Altogether about a million distinct CDR3 sequences are present, around 30% being singletons, with the ten largest covering around 30%. The sequences come from PBMCs, mostly from graft donor cells, collected 360 days after TCRalphabeta/CD19-depleted stem cell transplant. All receptors derive from a boy younger than two who had a stem cell transplant for SCID, so the T cells may come from the graft donor.

The chain carries TRBV6-1 and TRBJ1-1; D unclear. V gave up 6 bases and J gave up 2 bases, with 10 bases separating them. The length of the CDR3 is 13 residues. Germline V gives CDR1 MNHNS, CDR2 SASEGT. CDR3 protein: CASSPFGNTEAFF. The CDR3 DNA is TGTGCCAGCAGCCCCTTTGGCAACACTGAAGCTTTCTTT.

This clonotype was seen a few times. The chain is built from TRBV20-1 and TRBJ2-5, with a tentative D call TRBD1 (6 bases). This CDR3 has 15 residues. V was cut by 2 bases and J by 0 bases, with 13 bases left in between. Per germline, CDR1 DFQATT and CDR2 SNEGSKA (reference sequence). In DNA form, the CDR3 reads TGCAGTGCTAGACCGGGGACATCGTACCAAGAGACCCAGTACTTC. It is translated as CSARPGTSYQETQYF.

This chain joins TRBV20-1 and TRBJ2-1; tentatively, D is TRBD2 (6 bases). Germline V gives CDR1 DFQATT, CDR2 SNEGSKA (reference sequence). The CDR3 length is 15 residues. Trimming removed 1 base at V and 2 bases at J, with 12 bases between. This chain's CDR3 is CSARGAGPAYNEQFF. CDR3 DNA sequence: TGCAGTGCTAGAGGGGCGGGGCCGGCCTACAATGAGCAGTTCTTC.

The chain combines TRBV6-2 or TRBV6-3 with TRBJ2-3, with D tentatively TRBD1 or TRBD2 (5 bases each). V was trimmed by 2 bases and J by 4 bases, leaving 13 bases between them. Germline V CDR1 and CDR2: MNHEY, SVGEGT. This CDR3 has 15 residues. The CDR3 sequence: CASSYPGAGPDTQYF. In nucleotides, the CDR3 is TGTGCCAGCAGTTACCCCGGGGCAGGGCCAGATACGCAGTATTTT.

The chain is built from TRBV29-1 and TRBJ2-5; maybe TRBD1 (5 bases). CDR1 and CDR2 from the germline V gene are SQVTM and ANQGSEA. The CDR3 sequence is 12 residues long. The CDR3 is CSVMAQGETQYF. The DNA for the CDR3 is TGCAGTGTTATGGCCCAGGGAGAGACCCAGTACTTC.

This clonotype was counted only a few times. This chain links TRBV5-1 with TRBJ1-4; perhaps TRBD1 as D (6 bases). Germline CDR1 reads SGHRS; CDR2 reads YFSETQ. The CDR3 loop spans 14 amino acids. The germline V and J ends were trimmed by 4 bases and 4 bases, with 11 bases remaining between them. The CDR3 region is CASSGGGLNEKLFF. DNA for the CDR3: TGCGCCAGCAGCGGAGGGGGGCTTAATGAAAAACTGTTTTTT.

The chain links TRBV20-1 to TRBJ2-3; D remains ambiguous. The V and J ends lost 0 bases and 0 bases respectively, with 13 bases between them. CDR1 is DFQATT and CDR2 is SNEGSKA in the germline V gene (reference sequence). The length of the CDR3 is 16 residues. In DNA form, the CDR3 reads TGCAGTGCTAGAGATAGTAGAGTCCTTAGCACAGATACGCAGTATTTT. This sequence encodes CSARDSRVLSTDTQYF.

The chain has TRBV5-1 and TRBJ2-7; D call uncertain. Between the trimmed V and J ends, which lost 1 base and 3 bases, there was a span of 17 bases. There are 16 residues in the CDR3. Per germline, CDR1 SGHRS and CDR2 YFSETQ. Written as DNA, the CDR3 is TGCGCCAGCAGCTTGATGTTAAGTATGGGCTACTACGAGCAGTACTTC. Protein product: CASSLMLSMGYYEQYF.

This clonotype was counted a few times. The chain links TRBV7-2 to TRBJ2-3, with TRBD1 matching over 7 bases. The V gene end was trimmed by 5 bases and the J gene end by 0 bases; junction bases not matched to a gene: 5. CDR1 is SGHTA and CDR2 is FQGNSA in the germline V gene. The CDR3 has 15 residues. The CDR3: CASSRRDSSTDTQYF. DNA for the CDR3: TGTGCCAGCAGCCGACGGGACAGTAGCACAGATACGCAGTATTTT.

There are a few counts of this clonotype. This chain links TRBV20-1 with TRBJ2-5, with 7 bases identical to TRBD2. CDR1 is DFQATT, CDR2 SNEGSKA, per germline (reference sequence). The V and J ends lost 0 bases and 7 bases, in that order; junction bases with no gene match: 8. The CDR3 totals 14 residues. CDR3: CSARDSGGFWTQYF. CDR3 coding DNA: TGCAGTGCTAGAGATTCGGGGGGTTTTTGGACCCAGTACTTC.

There are a few counts of this clonotype. The CDR3 loop is CASGGGRRPKIHYEQYF. DNA for the CDR3: TGTGCCAGCGGTGGAGGGCGAAGACCAAAAATACACTACGAGCAGTACTTC. The chain carries TRBV28 and TRBJ2-7; a possible D gene is TRBD2 (6 bases). Trimming pared 8 bases from V and 3 bases from J, leaving 26 bases between. From germline, CDR1 is MDHEN and CDR2 SYDVKM. CDR3 length: 17 amino acids. The full variable domain, its missing parts supplied by reference TRBV28 and TRBJ2-7, is DVKVTQSSRYLVKRTGEKVFLECVQDMDHENMFWYRQDPGLGLRLIYFSYDVKMKEKGDIPEGYSVSREKKERFSLILESASTNQTSMYLCASGGGRRPKIHYEQYFGPGTRLTVT.

The chain combines TRBV19 with TRBJ2-7; D unclear. The germline CDR1 and CDR2 sequences are LNHDA and SQIVND (reference sequence). Trimming shortened V by 7 bases and J by 0 bases, and 7 bases separated the two germline ends. The CDR3 sequence is 12 residues long. CDR3 coding DNA: TGTGCCAGTATGGGGATCTCCTACGAGCAGTACTTC. Translating gives CASMGISYEQYF.

The rearrangement links TRBV20-1 to TRBJ2-7, with D possibly TRBD2 on 5 matching bases. Trimming stripped 0 bases from V and 0 bases from J, with 15 bases between. Germline V gives CDR1 DFQATT, CDR2 SNEGSKA (reference sequence). The CDR3 covers 16 residues. CDR3 DNA sequence: TGCAGTGCTAGAGATTCTTCATCTGGGAGCTCCTACGAGCAGTACTTC. Translated, it gives CSARDSSSGSSYEQYF.

In its sample, this clonotype was seen once. The CDR3 bases are TGCGCCAGCAGCTTGTCGGGAATCCGGACTGAAGCTTTCTTT. Its protein product is CASSLSGIRTEAFF. The chain employs TRBV5-1 and TRBJ1-1; no reliable D call. V was clipped by 1 base and J by 5 bases, with 12 bases between them. This CDR3 has 14 residues. The germline V gene has CDR1 SGHRS and CDR2 YFSETQ.

V and J are TRBV7-9 and TRBJ2-3; either TRBD1 or TRBD2 may fit D (7 bases each). Germline V CDR1 and CDR2: SEHNR, FQNEAQ (reference sequence). The CDR3 length is 16 residues. Trimming stripped 2 bases from V and 3 bases from J, with 15 bases between. This CDR3 reads CASSLSRGGRTDTQYF. The CDR3 nucleotides read TGTGCCAGCAGCTTATCCAGGGGGGGCCGTACAGATACGCAGTATTTT. Looking up the rest from reference TRBV7-9 and TRBJ2-3 gives the full variable domain: DTGVSQNPRHKITKRGQNVTFRCDPISEHNRLYWYRQTLGQGPEFLTYFQNEAQLEKSRLLSDRFSAERPKGSFSTLEIQRTEQGDSAMYLCASSLSRGGRTDTQYFGPGTRLTVL.

This clonotype came up a few times. The chain joins TRBV25-1 to TRBJ2-1; 9 bases are a match to TRBD1. CDR3 size: 15 residues. J lost 5 bases, V lost 10 bases, and 12 bases had no gene match. Germline CDR1 and CDR2: MGHDK and SYGVNS. CDR3 nucleotide sequence: TGTGCCACTGCGCCCCGGGACAGGGCGAACAATGAGCAGTTCTTC. The encoded protein is CATAPRDRANNEQFF.

This clonotype came up a few times. The V and J genes are TRBV27 and TRBJ1-3; 8 positions match TRBD1. The CDR3 has 15 residues. The germline CDR1 and CDR2 sequences are MNHEY and SMNVEV (reference sequence). With V trimmed by 5 bases and J by 0 bases, 3 bases remained unmatched. CDR3 sequence (DNA): TGTGCCAGCAGTGCGGACAGGGTCTCTGGAAACACCATATATTTT. Protein: CASSADRVSGNTIYF.

V usage is TRBV5-1 and J usage is TRBJ2-6, with TRBD1 matching over 8 bases. Germline V CDR1 and CDR2: SGHRS, YFSETQ. The CDR3 totals 17 residues. The V segment lost 6 bases and the J segment 0 bases; nucleotides outside the gene matches: 8. CDR3 in amino acids: CASKRDRRLSGANVLTF. CDR3 nucleotide sequence: TGCGCCAGCAAGAGGGACAGGCGCCTCTCTGGGGCCAACGTCCTGACTTTC.

The chain carries TRBV7-9 and TRBJ1-5; D might be TRBD1 (6 bases). The ends were cut back, 1 base at V and 4 bases at J, with 14 bases in the middle. CDR3 length equals 16 residues. Germline V gives CDR1 SEHNR, CDR2 FQNEAQ (reference sequence). This CDR3 reads CASSLGLGGANQPQHF. For the CDR3, the DNA is TGTGCCAGCAGCTTAGGTCTTGGGGGGGCTAATCAGCCCCAGCATTTT.

The V call is TRBV5-1, the J call TRBJ2-4, with a possible D match to TRBD1 (5 bases). Trimming removed 4 bases from V and 0 bases from J, with 14 bases in between. Germline CDR1 is SGHRS and CDR2 is YFSETQ. This CDR3 is 16 amino acids long. CDR3 sequence reads: CASSLYQGIAKNIQYF. DNA of the CDR3: TGCGCCAGCAGCCTATACCAGGGAATAGCCAAAAACATTCAGTACTTC. Supplemented by reference TRBV5-1 and TRBJ2-4, the full variable domain reads KAGVTQTPRYLIKTRGQQVTLSCSPISGHRSVSWYQQTPGQGLQFLFEYFSETQRNKGNFPGRFSGRQFSNSRSEMNVSTLELGDSALYLCASSLYQGIAKNIQYFGAGTRLSVL.

The V and J genes are TRBV3-1 and TRBJ2-2; D is unclear. The CDR3 is 15 amino acids. V shed 5 bases and J shed 4 bases, with 14 bases lying between them. CDR1 LGHDT and CDR2 YNNKEL come from the germline V gene (reference sequence). Written as DNA, the CDR3 is TGTGCCAGCAGCTGGACGCCCATGAGCACCGGGGAGCTGTTTTTT. It yields the protein CASSWTPMSTGELFF.

The rearrangement links TRBV27 to TRBJ1-3; 8 nucleotides match TRBD1. V lost 5 bases to trimming and J lost 0 bases; unmatched junction nucleotides: 9. This CDR3 has 17 residues. Germline V CDR1 and CDR2: MNHEY, SMNVEV (reference sequence). CDR3: CASSKYRGSLSGNTIYF. Written as DNA, the CDR3 is TGTGCCAGCAGTAAATACAGGGGGAGCCTCTCTGGAAACACCATATATTTT.

There are a few counts of this clonotype. The chain recombines TRBV6-2 or TRBV6-3 with TRBJ1-2; D ambiguous. Per germline, CDR1 MNHEY and CDR2 SVGEGT. Trimming took off 4 bases at V and 0 bases at J, with 6 bases between the two ends. The CDR3 spans 13 residues. The DNA of the CDR3 is TGTGCCAGCAGTTGGGCGACTAACTATGGCTACACCTTC. The encoded protein is CASSWATNYGYTF.

The chain carries TRBV4-1 and TRBJ2-7, with TRBD2 as a possible D gene (6 bases). Per germline, CDR1 MGHRA and CDR2 YSYEKL. This CDR3 comprises 14 residues. The V end lost 4 bases, the J end lost 6 bases, and 16 bases lay between the germline ends. The chain's CDR3 is CASSRDGGSAEQYF. The CDR3 bases are TGCGCCAGCAGCCGCGACGGGGGTTCGGCCGAGCAGTACTTC.

This clonotype was picked up a small number of times. The rearrangement links TRBV28 to TRBJ2-1, with no clear D. The CDR3 extends over 13 amino acids. Germline V CDR1 and CDR2: MDHEN, SYDVKM. Between the trimmed V and J ends, which lost 3 bases and 6 bases, there was a span of 9 bases. CDR3 in amino acids: CASSFRDLNEQFF. Written as DNA, the CDR3 is TGTGCCAGCAGTTTTAGGGATCTCAATGAGCAGTTCTTC. The whole variable domain, remainder taken from reference TRBV28 and TRBJ2-1, is DVKVTQSSRYLVKRTGEKVFLECVQDMDHENMFWYRQDPGLGLRLIYFSYDVKMKEKGDIPEGYSVSREKKERFSLILESASTNQTSMYLCASSFRDLNEQFFGPGTRLTVL.

The chain joins TRBV28 to TRBJ1-4; 7 bases match TRBD1. The junction had 9 bases not matched to a gene; V was cut back by 8 bases and J by 6 bases. CDR1 and CDR2 (germline): MDHEN, SYDVKM. The length of the CDR3 is 14 residues. This CDR3 reads CASSERGPYEKLFF. CDR3 DNA sequence: TGTGCCAGCTCAGAGAGGGGGCCTTATGAAAAACTGTTTTTT.

This chain uses TRBV18 with TRBJ2-2, with D perhaps TRBD1 (6 bases). Germline CDR1 and CDR2: KGHSH and LQKENI. The CDR3 totals 18 residues. V dropped 3 bases and J dropped 0 bases, with 17 bases sitting between them. The CDR3 here is CASSPNEQDSANTGELFF. In nucleotides, the CDR3 is TGTGCCAGCTCACCTAACGAACAGGACAGCGCGAACACCGGGGAGCTGTTTTTT.

This CDR3 reads CAIQSDYNSPLHF. DNA for the CDR3: TGTGCCATTCAGTCGGACTATAATTCACCCCTCCACTTT. The chain employs TRBV2 and TRBJ1-6; D is undetermined. The germline CDR1 and CDR2 sequences are SNHLY and FYNNEI. The CDR3 is made up of 13 amino acids. The V and J ends lost 10 bases and 3 bases respectively, with 10 bases between them.

The chain combines TRBV5-1 with TRBJ2-2, with D possibly TRBD1 on 5 matching bases. This CDR3 spans 15 amino acids. V lost 2 bases to trimming and J lost 2 bases, with 10 bases between them. Germline loops: CDR1 SGHRS, CDR2 YFSETQ. The CDR3 spells CASSLSGFNTGELFF. The CDR3 coding sequence is TGCGCCAGCAGCTTATCAGGGTTCAACACCGGGGAGCTGTTTTTT.

V usage is TRBV20-1 and J usage is TRBJ2-1; the D is unclear. Germline V gene data show CDR1 as DFQATT and CDR2 as SNEGSKA (reference sequence). The V gene lost 2 bases and the J gene lost 8 bases, with 16 bases spanning the gap. The CDR3 is made up of 14 amino acids. The CDR3 is CSARLGPKAHEQFF. DNA of the CDR3: TGCAGTGCTAGACTAGGGCCCAAGGCCCATGAGCAGTTCTTC.

Note on this clonotype: The junction does not match germline at one end; this may be a read error. This chain uses TRBV9 with TRBJ1-3; maybe TRBD1 (6 bases). The germline CDR1 and CDR2 sequences are SGDLS and YYNGEE. CDR3 length equals 15 residues. Here the CDR3 reads CASSVRGKSGNAIYF. The CDR3 bases are TGTGCCAGCAGCGTAAGGGGGAAATCTGGAAACGCCATATATTTT.

This sequence joins TRBV20-1 and TRBJ2-1; TRBD2 might be the D (5 bases). Germline assignment: CDR1 DFQATT and CDR2 SNEGSKA (reference sequence). The CDR3 contains 14 residues. The V and J ends lost 5 bases and 0 bases respectively, with 11 bases between them. This CDR3 reads CSAPGVPSYNEQFF. As DNA, the CDR3 is TGCAGTGCTCCCGGGGTCCCCTCCTACAATGAGCAGTTCTTC.